This entry features one T cell receptor (beta chain) sequence. Measured with immunoSEQ multiplex PCR; TCRdb has only the in-frame clones, and not every one. Of tens of thousands of clones in the sample, around 93% were seen once. This record belongs to a study of OX40 agonist ivuxolimab in advanced cancers. Per germline, CDR1 SGHRS and CDR2 YFSETQ. Trimming removed 4 bases from V and 6 bases from J; junction bases left unmatched: 4. The CDR3 runs to 13 residues. V is TRBV5-1 and J is TRBJ2-1; 7 bases line up with TRBD2. The receptor was isolated from an adult with an advanced solid tumor such as melanoma, head and neck, liver or kidney cancer. Sequenced here: CD4+ or CD8+ T cells sorted from blood, sampled in a trial of the OX40 agonist ivuxolimab. The CDR3 sequence: CASSSGIGNEQFF. In DNA, the CDR3 is TGCGCCAGCAGCAGCGGGATTGGCAATGAGCAGTTCTTC.